A single sample gave rise to the 27 T cell receptor beta chains below, sequenced in a study of cytomegalovirus exposure and HLA in healthy donors. Sequencing used immunoSEQ multiplex PCR; TCRdb keeps in-frame clones, though not all of them. The sample includes some 240,000 clones, over 80% seen only once; the top ten take roughly 5.4%. Sequenced: PBMCs. The receptors were sampled from a woman aged 18-35 years in good health and CMV-seronegative.

Here the CDR3 reads CAWTWASGGSEQFF. DNA of the CDR3: TGTGCCTGGACCTGGGCTAGCGGGGGTAGTGAGCAGTTCTTC. The rearrangement links TRBV30 to TRBJ2-1, with TRBD2 matching 10 bases. Looked up from germline, CDR1 is GTSNPN and CDR2 is SVGIG (reference sequence). The ends lost 4 bases at V and 9 bases at J; junction bases unmatched: 9. The CDR3 totals 14 residues.

The V call is TRBV10-2, the J call TRBJ2-7; D is undetermined. Trimming cost V 0 bases and J 5 bases, with 5 bases left between them. Germline V gene sequence: CDR1 WSHSY, CDR2 SAAADI. This CDR3 has 12 amino acids. CDR3 loop: CASSESADEQYF. The CDR3 nucleotides read TGCGCCAGCAGTGAGTCGGCCGACGAGCAGTACTTC.

The rearrangement joins TRBV5-4 to TRBJ2-7; the D gene could be TRBD1 or TRBD2 (6 bases each). CDR3 length: 14 amino acids. Germline-derived CDR1 and CDR2 are SGHNT and YYREEE (reference sequence). Trimming shortened V by 0 bases and J by 3 bases, and 10 bases separated the two germline ends. The CDR3 DNA sequence: TGTGCCAGCAGCTTGGGAGGGGGAGGCTACGAGCAGTACTTC. Translated: CASSLGGGGYEQYF.

The chain employs TRBV2 and TRBJ1-4, with D possibly TRBD1 on 6 matching bases. From germline, CDR1 is SNHLY and CDR2 FYNNEI. The ends were cut back, 1 base at V and 8 bases at J, with 14 bases in the middle. CDR3 length equals 15 residues. The CDR3 region has the DNA TGTGCCAGCAGTGAAGGATACAGGGATGGGGAAAAACTGTTTTTT. Protein: CASSEGYRDGEKLFF.

This chain links TRBV27 with TRBJ2-5; 9 nucleotides line up with TRBD1. Trimming took 8 bases from V and 4 from J; bases not matched to a gene: 11. Germline values: CDR1 MNHEY, CDR2 SMNVEV (reference sequence). The CDR3 is 15 residues long. Written as DNA, the CDR3 is TGTGCCAGCGCCAAAGGACAGGGGTCTGCAGAGACCCAGTACTTC. Protein sequence: CASAKGQGSAETQYF.

J is TRBJ1-2 and V is TRBV2; 9 bases line up with TRBD1. The CDR3 has 12 amino acids. Germline V CDR1 and CDR2: SNHLY, FYNNEI. V lost 10 bases and J lost 8; bases outside the gene matches: 8. The CDR3 here is CAKQGAKDGYTF. The DNA for the CDR3 is TGTGCCAAACAGGGGGCGAAGGACGGCTACACCTTC.

This sequence joins TRBV10-3 and TRBJ2-7, with 10 bases that match TRBD2. Looked up from germline, CDR1 is ENHRY and CDR2 is SYGVKD. There are 14 residues in the CDR3. With V trimmed by 11 bases and J by 0 bases, 7 bases remained unmatched. The CDR3: CASSGGSSSYEQYF. In DNA form, the CDR3 reads TGTGCCTCTAGCGGGGGCTCGAGCTCCTACGAGCAGTACTTC.

The rearrangement joins TRBV9 to TRBJ1-2; D remains ambiguous. The CDR3 sequence is 16 residues long. V was cut by 0 bases and J by 5 bases, with 17 bases left in between. Germline CDR1 and CDR2: SGDLS and YYNGEE. CDR3 nucleotides: TGTGCCAGCAGCGTAGGGTTAAGGGAATCGTATTATGGCTACACCTTC. Translated: CASSVGLRESYYGYTF.

V and J are TRBV13 and TRBJ1-1; the match to TRBD1 covers 7 bases. The CDR3 has 14 amino acids. Germline loops: CDR1 PRHDT, CDR2 FYEKMQ (reference sequence). The trim removed 4 bases at V and 1 base at J, leaving 3 bases unmatched. CDR3 bases: TGTGCCAGCAGCTACAACAGGGGGAACACTGAAGCTTTCTTT. This gives the protein CASSYNRGNTEAFF. Combining the CDR3 with reference TRBV13 and TRBJ1-1 gives the whole variable domain AAGVIQSPRHLIKEKRETATLKCYPIPRHDTVYWYQQGPGQDPQFLISFYEKMQSDKGSIPDRFSAQQFSDYHSELNMSSLELGDSALYFCASSYNRGNTEAFFGQGTRLTVV.

This chain links TRBV29-1 with TRBJ2-6; perhaps TRBD2 as D (5 bases). This CDR3 comprises 15 residues. Germline loops: CDR1 SQVTM, CDR2 ANQGSEA. With 4 bases removed from V and 0 bases from J, the gap between germline ends came to 10 bases. The CDR3 nucleotides are TGCAGCGTTGTGGAGGCCAACTCTGGGGCCAACGTCCTGACTTTC. This encodes CSVVEANSGANVLTF.

This clone has more than one count but fewer than ten. The genes are TRBV2 and TRBJ1-4; the D gene is possibly TRBD1 (6 bases). CDR1 and CDR2 from the germline V gene are SNHLY and FYNNEI. The CDR3 loop spans 15 amino acids. Trimming took off 1 base at V and 8 bases at J, with 14 bases between the two ends. CDR3 sequence reads: CASSEEQGIGEKLFF. The CDR3 DNA reads TGTGCCAGCAGTGAAGAACAGGGAATAGGAGAAAAACTGTTTTTT.

This chain links TRBV30 with TRBJ2-5; weak D call: TRBD2 (6 bases). The CDR3 length is 13 residues. The V end was cut by 1 base, the J end by 4 bases, with 10 bases between. Looked up from germline, CDR1 is GTSNPN and CDR2 is SVGIG (reference sequence). As DNA, the CDR3 is TGTGCCTGGAGTGGGGGAGGCCTAGAGACCCAGTACTTC. The encoded protein is CAWSGGGLETQYF.

The DNA of the CDR3 is TGTGCCAGCAGGAATTTACCGTGGGCAGATCCAACTAATGAAAAACTGTTTTTT. Encoded protein: CASRNLPWADPTNEKLFF. The V call is TRBV2, the J call TRBJ1-4; D is ambiguous. V was pared by 6 bases and J by 0 bases, with 20 bases between. This CDR3 has 18 amino acids. The germline CDR1 and CDR2 sequences are SNHLY and FYNNEI.

The chain couples TRBV7-3 to TRBJ2-1; 9 positions match TRBD2. Trimming took 5 bases from V and 3 from J; bases not matched to a gene: 8. The CDR3 length is 16 residues. Germline values: CDR1 SGHTA, CDR2 FQGTGA. The CDR3 loop is CASSLDSGGGYNEQFF. CDR3 nucleotide sequence: TGTGCCAGCAGCCTCGATAGCGGGGGAGGCTACAATGAGCAGTTCTTC. The variable domain in full, completed from reference TRBV7-3 and TRBJ2-1, reads GAGVSQTPSNKVTEKGKYVELRCDPISGHTALYWYRQSLGQGPEFLIYFQGTGAADDSGLPNDRFFAVRPEGSVSTLKIQRTERGDSAVYLCASSLDSGGGYNEQFFGPGTRLTVL.

V gene TRBV30 combines with J gene TRBJ2-1, with D unclear. Per the germline V gene, CDR1 is GTSNPN and CDR2 is SVGIG (reference sequence). The CDR3 runs to 13 residues. V lost 4 bases to trimming and J lost 0 bases, with 7 bases between them. The CDR3 DNA reads TGTGCCTGGATGAGTAGCTCCTACAATGAGCAGTTCTTC. Protein: CAWMSSSYNEQFF.

V is TRBV5-4 and J is TRBJ2-5, with TRBD1 identical over 7 bases. Unmatched junction bases numbered 8, after V lost 4 bases and J lost 5 bases. CDR1 is SGHNT, CDR2 YYREEE, per germline (reference sequence). The CDR3 has 14 amino acids. The CDR3 bases are TGTGCCAGCAGCGCCGGGACAGAGCGGGAGACCCAGTACTTC. It is translated as CASSAGTERETQYF.

J is TRBJ1-4 and V is TRBV5-1, with 7 bases matching TRBD1. This CDR3 contains 13 residues. From germline, CDR1 is SGHRS and CDR2 YFSETQ. The V gene end was trimmed by 1 base and the J gene end by 8 bases; junction bases not matched to a gene: 2. The CDR3 region is CASSLQGGEKLFF. DNA of the CDR3: TGCGCCAGCAGCTTGCAGGGGGGCGAAAAACTGTTTTTT.

CDR3 residues: CASSRTGSYSGNQPQHF. CDR3 DNA: TGTGCCAGCAGCCGAACCGGGTCCTATAGTGGCAATCAGCCCCAGCATTTT. The chain combines TRBV28 with TRBJ1-5; D uncertain. Germline CDR1 reads MDHEN; CDR2 reads SYDVKM. The CDR3 loop spans 17 amino acids. Trimming removed 6 bases at V and 2 bases at J, with 20 bases between. Combining the CDR3 with reference TRBV28 and TRBJ1-5 gives the whole variable domain DVKVTQSSRYLVKRTGEKVFLECVQDMDHENMFWYRQDPGLGLRLIYFSYDVKMKEKGDIPEGYSVSREKKERFSLILESASTNQTSMYLCASSRTGSYSGNQPQHFGDGTRLSIL.

The chain has TRBV5-1 and TRBJ1-2, with 9 bases that match TRBD1. The germline CDR1 and CDR2 sequences are SGHRS and YFSETQ. The V segment lost 0 bases and the J segment 6 bases; nucleotides outside the gene matches: 3. This CDR3 comprises 14 residues. The CDR3 here is CASSLARTGDGYTF. The CDR3 DNA reads as TGCGCCAGCAGCTTGGCACGGACAGGGGATGGCTACACCTTC.

The chain carries TRBV2 and TRBJ2-5, with D unclear. Trimming cost V 9 bases and J 5 bases, with 13 bases left between them. CDR3 length: 12 residues. From germline, CDR1 is SNHLY and CDR2 FYNNEI. The chain's CDR3 is CARRTLTETQYF. In DNA, the CDR3 is TGTGCCAGGAGGACCTTGACTGAGACCCAGTACTTC.

The chain has TRBV30 and TRBJ1-1; possible D gene TRBD1, 5 bases. The V end was cut by 0 bases, the J end by 8 bases, with 16 bases between. Germline V gives CDR1 GTSNPN, CDR2 SVGIG (reference sequence). The CDR3 runs 14 residues. In DNA form, the CDR3 reads TGTGCCTGGAGTGTGACGGCAGCGACAGTAGAAGCTTTCTTT. This codes for CAWSVTAATVEAFF.

The genes are TRBV7-9 and TRBJ1-6; D unresolved. Germline CDR1 SEHNR, CDR2 FQNEAQ (reference sequence). Trimming took 3 bases from V and 7 from J, leaving 4 bases between them. The CDR3 runs 12 residues. The CDR3 bases are TGTGCCAGCAGCTTCCCCAATTCACCCCTCCACTTT. Amino acids: CASSFPNSPLHF.

V gene TRBV2 combines with J gene TRBJ1-1; 9 bases agree with TRBD1. The CDR3 totals 14 residues. J gave up 4 bases and V 6 bases, and 6 bases lay outside the gene matches. Germline loops: CDR1 SNHLY, CDR2 FYNNEI. The CDR3 nucleotides are TGTGCCAGCAGGGTGGGACAGGGCATCACTGAAGCTTTCTTT. Its protein product is CASRVGQGITEAFF.

The V and J genes are TRBV5-6 and TRBJ1-4; D is unclear. V was pared by 0 bases and J by 11 bases, with 14 bases between. Germline CDR1 SGHDT, CDR2 YYEEEE. The CDR3 consists of 14 residues. The CDR3, as DNA: TGTGCCAGCAGCTTGGGGGGAATGGGCTTTAAACTGTTTTTT. It codes for CASSLGGMGFKLFF.

This clone was picked up one time. The J gene is TRBJ2-6, the V gene TRBV7-9, with 8 bases that match TRBD1. The germline V gene has CDR1 SEHNR and CDR2 FQNEAQ (reference sequence). The J segment lost 0 bases and the V segment lost 1 base, leaving 2 bases of the junction unmatched. The CDR3 loop spans 17 amino acids. The CDR3 reads CASSLVTGDSGANVLTF. CDR3 nucleotide sequence: TGTGCCAGCAGCTTAGTGACAGGGGACTCTGGGGCCAACGTCCTGACTTTC. Using reference TRBV7-9 and TRBJ2-6 for the parts outside the CDR3, the full variable domain is DTGVSQNPRHKITKRGQNVTFRCDPISEHNRLYWYRQTLGQGPEFLTYFQNEAQLEKSRLLSDRFSAERPKGSFSTLEIQRTEQGDSAMYLCASSLVTGDSGANVLTFGAGSRLTVL.

The chain links TRBV30 to TRBJ1-2; 9 bases agree with TRBD1. The germline V gene has CDR1 GTSNPN and CDR2 SVGIG (reference sequence). CDR3 length: 14 amino acids. J lost 4 bases, V lost 3 bases, and 6 bases had no gene match. The CDR3 is CAWSPTGGSYGYTF. The DNA of the CDR3 is TGTGCCTGGAGCCCGACAGGGGGATCCTATGGCTACACCTTC.

This chain uses TRBV6-6 with TRBJ1-2; D gene unclear. Deletions cut 0 bases from V and 4 bases from J, with 15 bases between. Germline assignment: CDR1 MNHNY and CDR2 SVGAGI (reference sequence). The CDR3 is made up of 16 amino acids. CDR3 residues: CASSYSMEPWSYGYTF. The CDR3 DNA reads as TGTGCCAGCAGTTACTCAATGGAGCCCTGGTCCTATGGCTACACCTTC.